The 13 T cell receptor beta chains below all came from one sample that was sequenced in a study of beta chain features in type 1 diabetes. For these TCRs, the target antigens are not known. Broader study findings: Significant though moderate, a shortening of TCRB CDR3s appeared in all four CD4+ subsets of Type 1 diabetes patients.

As every portion of the isolated RNA was reverse transcribed, the sequencing read expressed TCRB transcripts. Assay used: immunoSEQ multiplex PCR; TCRdb lists only in-frame clones, some missing. Of around 650,000 clones listed, around 12% are singletons. Sequenced: naive CD4+ T cells from blood. Source of these receptors: a man aged 30 to 45 with type 1 diabetes.

The J gene is TRBJ2-7, the V gene TRBV7-2; tentatively, D is TRBD1 (6 bases). This CDR3 has 15 amino acids. Deletions cut 5 bases from V and 3 bases from J, with 17 bases between. The germline V gene encodes CDR1 SGHTA and CDR2 FQGNSA. CDR3 loop: CASSLSRDMLYEQYF. CDR3 in DNA: TGTGCCAGCAGCCTTAGCCGGGACATGCTCTACGAGCAGTACTTC.

Details on this clone: Within the sample, other DNA sequences also encode this same CDR3. V gene TRBV30 combines with J gene TRBJ1-5; D not resolved. The CDR3 contains 14 residues. Trimming removed 0 bases from V and 3 bases from J, with 9 bases in between. Germline assignment: CDR1 GTSNPN and CDR2 SVGIG (reference sequence). The chain's CDR3 is CAWSVTGSNQPQHF. The CDR3, as DNA: TGTGCCTGGAGTGTAACCGGGTCCAATCAGCCCCAGCATTTT.

This clone appeared a few times. The chain recombines TRBV27 with TRBJ2-2; D uncertain. The CDR3 extends over 12 amino acids. V was clipped by 1 base and J by 6 bases, with 3 bases between them. CDR1 is MNHEY, CDR2 SMNVEV, per germline (reference sequence). CDR3 bases: TGTGCCAGCAGTTTATATTCCGGGGAGCTGTTTTTT. It encodes CASSLYSGELFF.

The V call is TRBV6-6, the J call TRBJ2-5; D is possibly TRBD2 (7 bases). V shed 6 bases and J shed 5 bases, with 13 bases lying between them. In germline, CDR1 is MNHNY, CDR2 SVGAGI (reference sequence). The CDR3 loop spans 13 amino acids. CDR3 loop: CASRFRGGETQYF. The CDR3 DNA is TGTGCCAGCAGGTTCAGGGGAGGGGAGACCCAGTACTTC.

The chain has TRBV21-1 and TRBJ2-7; the tabulated D call, TRBD1, remains unverified against the DNA. TRBV21-1 is designated a pseudogene. The CDR3 sequence is 15 residues long. As DNA, the CDR3 is TGTGCCAGTCGGGAGCCGGGACAGGGTTCCCACGAGCAGTACTTC. Amino acids: CASREPGQGSHEQYF.

V gene TRBV29-1 combines with J gene TRBJ2-3; D call uncertain. From germline, CDR1 is SQVTM and CDR2 ANQGSEA. Trimming removed 4 bases at V and 9 bases at J, with 23 bases between. The CDR3 extends over 15 amino acids. The CDR3 nucleotides are TGCAGCGTTGGAACGCCAACCTTGACTGTAGCCACGCAGTATTTT. Protein: CSVGTPTLTVATQYF.

There are a few counts of this clone. The rearrangement uses TRBV5-4 and TRBJ2-1; 10 positions match TRBD2. After removal of 4 bases from V and 3 bases from J, the junction contained 4 bases not matched to a gene. The CDR3 is made up of 15 amino acids. CDR1 is SGHNT and CDR2 is YYREEE in the germline V gene (reference sequence). This chain's CDR3 is CASSRAGGVYNEQFF. The CDR3 DNA sequence: TGTGCCAGCAGCCGAGCGGGGGGGGTCTACAATGAGCAGTTCTTC.

The DNA for the CDR3 is TGCGCCAGCAGCCAAGAGAGGGGGAGCGGGGGACTCCAAGAGACCCAGTACTTC. Its translation is CASSQERGSGGLQETQYF. This sequence joins TRBV4-1 and TRBJ2-5; 8 bases are shared with TRBD2. V shed 0 bases, J shed 1 base, and the junction held 10 bases outside the gene matches. Germline V lookup: CDR1 MGHRA, CDR2 YSYEKL. CDR3 length equals 18 residues.

This clone has just a few counts. This chain joins TRBV7-6 and TRBJ1-1, with D unresolved. Germline V gene sequence: CDR1 SGHVS, CDR2 FNYEAQ. The V gene lost 4 bases and the J gene lost 5 bases, with 14 bases spanning the gap. The CDR3 has 14 residues. In DNA, the CDR3 is TGTGCCAGCAGCTCAGGACTGAGGAGTACTGAAGCTTTCTTT. Protein sequence: CASSSGLRSTEAFF.

This CDR3 is CSVEEQKNQPQHF. The CDR3 nucleotides read TGCAGCGTTGAAGAACAGAAAAATCAGCCCCAGCATTTT. The genes are TRBV29-1 and TRBJ1-5; D unresolved. CDR1 is SQVTM, CDR2 ANQGSEA, per germline. Trimming stripped 0 bases from V and 4 bases from J, with 7 bases between. CDR3 length: 13 amino acids.

The sample holds a few counts of this clone. The V gene is TRBV6-1, the J gene TRBJ1-5, with 10 nucleotides matching TRBD1. V shed 0 bases and J 6 bases; nucleotides not matched to a gene: 5. The CDR3 consists of 16 residues. Germline CDR1 reads MNHNS; CDR2 reads SASEGT. The chain's CDR3 is CASSEAGTGVFQPQHF. CDR3 nucleotide sequence: TGTGCCAGCAGTGAAGCTGGGACAGGGGTGTTTCAGCCCCAGCATTTT.

The chain combines TRBV19 with TRBJ1-2, with unresolved D. V lost 1 base, J lost 5 bases, and 14 bases lay in between. The germline gives CDR1 LNHDA, CDR2 SQIVND (reference sequence). The CDR3 consists of 15 residues. This CDR3 reads CASSIVDQAGYGYTF. In nucleotides, the CDR3 is TGTGCCAGTAGTATAGTAGACCAGGCTGGGTATGGCTACACCTTC.

This clone was seen ten or more times. V and J are TRBV7-2 and TRBJ2-1; the D is unclear. Trimming pared 4 bases from V and 12 bases from J, leaving 13 bases between. Germline-derived CDR1 and CDR2 are SGHTA and FQGNSA. This CDR3 is built from 12 residues. CDR3 residues: CASSSQVDGQFF. The CDR3 DNA reads TGTGCCAGCAGCTCCCAGGTGGATGGGCAGTTCTTC.